The clone carrying this T cell receptor (beta chain) was seen once. The junction differs from germline at one of its ends, possibly a read error. Here immunoSEQ multiplex PCR was the method, and the copy in TCRdb shows in-frame clones only, minus some. There are hundreds of thousands of clones in the sample; 88% occur only once, and 10% to 15% lies in the top ten. In germline, CDR1 is MNHNS, CDR2 SASEGT. The CDR3 spans 15 residues. The sample originates from a study of blood T cell repertoires in COVID-19. Study-level information: Samples representing acute and convalescent COVID-19 were sourced from the United States, Italy and Spain. Nucleic acid was either cDNA or gDNA, and it came from T cells, B-cell-depleted T cells, or PBMCs.

The TCR originated in a woman aged 45-65 years with COVID-19, enrolled during active disease. V and J are TRBV6-1 and TRBJ2-5; 8 bases map to TRBD2. Material for sequencing was peripheral blood. CDR3 protein: CASSDLAGGWQTQHF. The CDR3 DNA reads TGTGCCAGCAGTGACCTTGCGGGGGGTTGGCAGACCCAGCACTTC.